This entry concerns a single T cell receptor (beta chain). Its antigen is still unknown. The study ran its PCR with 60 Vbeta and 13 Jbeta primers. TCRdb keeps only in-frame clones here, not all; method: immunoSEQ multiplex PCR. The sample records around 61,000 clones, 89% being singletons. The data were taken from a study of cytomegalovirus exposure and HLA in healthy donors. Study outcomes and limitations: Immune exposure information comprised only CMV serostatus. With later analysis, a missense DCLRE1C variant became linked to TCR beta V- and J-gene trimming.

The CDR3 is 16 amino acids. Per germline, CDR1 SGDLS and CDR2 YYNGEE. V was clipped by 4 bases and J by 6 bases; unmatched bases: 10. The sequenced material came from PBMCs. J is TRBJ2-3 and V is TRBV9, with TRBD1 matching over 11 bases. The receptor was isolated from a man aged 25 to 40 in good health and CMV-seropositive. The CDR3 spells CASSLSRDRGRDTQYF. The CDR3 DNA follows: TGTGCCAGCAGCCTAAGCCGGGACAGGGGGAGGGATACGCAGTATTTT. Full variable domain (remainder filled in from reference TRBV9 and TRBJ2-3): DSGVTQTPKHLITATGQRVTLRCSPRSGDLSVYWYQQSLDQGLQFLIQYYNGEERAKGNILERFSAQQFPDLHSELNLSSLELGDSALYFCASSLSRDRGRDTQYFGPGTRLTVL.